The entry below gives a single T cell receptor (beta chain) sequence along with its context. The source of the sample is a study of CD8 T cells in Susac syndrome. With random hexamers, reverse transcription was performed on roughly 0.5 to 1 ug of RNA. TCRdb analysed the immunoSEQ multiplex PCR reads with MiXCR anew, one entry per CDR3 protein. The sample holds approximately 300,000 distinct CDR3 sequences, 75% to 85% seen once. Germline-derived CDR1 and CDR2 are MNHNS and SASEGT. V was pared by 7 bases and J by 5 bases, with 9 bases between. The CDR3 covers 12 residues. What was sequenced was CD8+ T cells from PBMCs. The receptor was isolated from a human donor with multiple sclerosis. The chain links TRBV6-1 to TRBJ2-1; D remains unclear. CDR3 loop: CASTPLNNEQFF. The CDR3 DNA is TGTGCCAGCACCCCCCTAAACAATGAGCAGTTCTTC.